This is a list of T cell receptor beta chains from one sample in a study of early T cells in non-severe SARS-CoV-2 infection. TCRdb fed the 5' RACE reads into MiXCR, producing one record per CDR3 protein. The table has 80,000 to 95,000 distinct CDR3 sequences, over 12% seen once. The sequenced sample was whole blood. The receptors derive from an adult who was a healthcare worker with PCR-confirmed SARS-CoV-2 infection or an uninfected control (not recorded which). Both conserved end residues are part of each CDR3. D genes are given only for firm matches. Only part of the rows carry a size: once, few, many, or a class if the clone is expanded.

TRBV7-7	-	-	TRBJ2-5	CASSPQGLQETQYF	TGTGCCAGCAGCCCACAGGGTCTTCAAGAGACCCAGTACTTC
TRBV7-6	few	-	TRBJ2-2	CASTPISTVNTGELFF	TGTGCCAGCACCCCAATATCCACGGTGAACACCGGGGAGCTGTTTTTT
TRBV3-1	many	-	TRBJ1-1	CASSQGVADNTEAFF	TGTGCCAGCAGCCAAGGCGTGGCGGACAACACTGAAGCTTTCTTT
TRBV21-1	few	-	TRBJ2-6	CASSKGQVKSSGANVLTF	TGTGCCAGCAGCAAAGGGCAGGTGAAGAGCTCTGGGGCCAACGTCCTGACTTTC
TRBV10-3	-	TRBD2	TRBJ2-5	CAISVLAGAREKETQYF	TGTGCCATCAGCGTACTAGCGGGGGCCCGGGAAAAAGAGACCCAGTACTTC
TRBV3-1	-	-	TRBJ2-5	CASSYTGEETQYF	TGTGCCAGCAGTTACACGGGGGAAGAGACCCAGTACTTC
TRBV11-2	-	-	TRBJ2-5	CASRPLGFKETQYF	TGTGCCAGCAGGCCGCTTGGGTTCAAAGAGACCCAGTACTTC
TRBV2	-	-	TRBJ1-6	CASSADYSYNSPLHF	TGTGCCAGCAGTGCGGACTACTCCTATAATTCACCCCTCCACTTT
TRBV7-2	-	TRBD1	TRBJ1-5	CASSLRQGDQPQHF	TGTGCCAGCAGCCTGCGACAGGGTGATCAGCCCCAGCATTTT
TRBV30	few	TRBD1	TRBJ2-5	CAWNMDRGKTQYF	TGTGCCTGGAATATGGACAGGGGGAAGACCCAGTACTTC
TRBV5-1	-	-	TRBJ1-3	CASSSGPRGPPGNTIYF	TGCGCCAGCAGCTCTGGGCCCAGAGGTCCCCCTGGAAACACCATATATTTT
TRBV12-3/TRBV12-4	few	-	TRBJ1-2	CASSLVTEDGYTF	TGTGCCAGCAGTTTGGTGACAGAGGATGGCTACACCTTC
TRBV9	many	TRBD2	TRBJ2-3	CASSPHSGGPYTQYF	TGTGCCAGCAGCCCACATAGCGGGGGGCCGTATACGCAGTATTTT
TRBV29-1	-	TRBD1	TRBJ2-4	CSVPGGIGKNIQYF	TGCAGCGTCCCAGGGGGAATTGGCAAAAACATTCAGTACTTC
TRBV5-1	-	-	TRBJ2-3	CASSWNTDTQYF	TGCGCCAGCAGCTGGAACACAGATACGCAGTATTTT
TRBV9	-	-	TRBJ2-1	CASSAGIGDWNYNEQFF	TGTGCCAGCAGCGCAGGGATTGGGGACTGGAACTACAATGAGCAGTTCTTC
TRBV2	few	-	TRBJ2-1	CASTWTHSRSYNEQFF	TGTGCCAGCACCTGGACCCACAGCCGCTCCTACAATGAGCAGTTCTTC
TRBV2	few	-	TRBJ2-1	CASSVNRPYNEQFF	TGTGCCAGCAGTGTGAACAGACCCTACAATGAGCAGTTCTTC
TRBV5-6	many	-	TRBJ2-3	CASSSRMGTQYF	TGTGCCAGCAGCTCTCGTATGGGTACGCAGTATTTT
TRBV7-2	-	-	TRBJ2-6	CASRSTGANVLTF	TGTGCCAGCAGGTCCACTGGGGCCAACGTCCTGACTTTC
TRBV7-9	few	TRBD1	TRBJ1-2	CASSPGQGAYGYTF	TGTGCCAGCAGCCCCGGACAGGGGGCTTATGGCTACACCTTC
TRBV7-9	many	TRBD1	TRBJ2-1	CASSLSGQGIGYNEQFF	TGTGCCAGCAGCTTATCTGGACAGGGGATTGGGTACAATGAGCAGTTCTTC
TRBV5-1	-	TRBD1	TRBJ1-5	CASSSETGVNQPQHF	TGCGCCAGCAGCTCGGAAACAGGGGTCAATCAGCCCCAGCATTTT
TRBV6-6	many	TRBD1	TRBJ1-5	CASRLQGLGNQPQHF	TGTGCCAGCAGACTACAGGGGCTCGGCAATCAGCCCCAGCATTTT
TRBV19	-	TRBD1	TRBJ1-5	CASSFWDRVSQPQHF	TGTGCCAGTAGTTTTTGGGACAGGGTTAGTCAGCCCCAGCATTTT
TRBV11-1	-	-	TRBJ2-1	CASSLVSAGYNEQFF	TGTGCCAGCAGCTTAGTCTCGGCAGGGTACAATGAGCAGTTCTTC
TRBV30	-	-	TRBJ1-1	CAWSVGVNTEAFF	TGTGCCTGGAGTGTAGGGGTGAACACTGAAGCTTTCTTT
TRBV3-1	few	-	TRBJ1-3	CASSQGSLSGNTIYF	TGTGCCAGCAGCCAGGGGAGCCTCTCTGGAAACACCATATATTTT
TRBV6-6	many	TRBD1	TRBJ1-2	CASSYSILDRNYGYTF	TGTGCCAGCAGTTACTCGATTCTGGACAGGAACTATGGCTACACCTTC
TRBV6-6	many	-	TRBJ1-3	CASSPTGPLGTIYF	TGTGCCAGCAGTCCAACAGGGCCCCTTGGGACCATATATTTT
TRBV5-1	many	-	TRBJ1-2	CASSSGGDYGYTF	TGCGCCAGCAGCTCTGGGGGCGACTATGGCTACACCTTC
TRBV29-1	-	TRBD2	TRBJ2-1	CSVEGTASGGRNNEQFF	TGCAGCGTTGAAGGTACGGCTAGCGGGGGGCGAAACAATGAGCAGTTCTTC
TRBV6-1	few	-	TRBJ1-2	CASSVAGYGYTF	TGTGCCAGCAGTGTTGCGGGCTATGGCTACACCTTC
TRBV7-2	-	-	TRBJ1-2	CASSLLTHGWDGYTF	TGTGCCAGCAGCTTACTCACGCACGGGTGGGATGGCTACACCTTC
TRBV3-1	many	-	TRBJ1-2	CASSQASYGYTF	TGTGCCAGCAGCCAAGCGAGCTATGGCTACACCTTC
TRBV28	few	-	TRBJ2-2	CASSLFVYGQGEVTGELFF	TGTGCCAGCAGTTTATTTGTGTATGGCCAGGGAGAGGTGACCGGGGAGCTGTTTTTT
TRBV11-2	few	TRBD1	TRBJ2-3	CASSQSTGGGIPTDTQYF	TGTGCCAGCAGCCAGTCGACAGGGGGAGGCATCCCCACAGATACGCAGTATTTT
TRBV9	many	-	TRBJ2-3	CASSVVGDTDTQYF	TGTGCCAGCAGCGTAGTTGGGGACACAGATACGCAGTATTTT
TRBV6-6	many	-	TRBJ1-1	CASSWGPVRGYTEAFF	TGTGCCAGCAGTTGGGGGCCAGTCCGAGGGTACACTGAAGCTTTCTTT
TRBV30	few	-	TRBJ2-6	CAWSVGISSGANVLTF	TGTGCCTGGAGTGTTGGGATAAGCTCTGGGGCCAACGTCCTGACTTTC
TRBV19	many	-	TRBJ2-2	CASSRPPGELFF	TGTGCCAGTAGTAGGCCCCCCGGGGAGCTGTTTTTT
TRBV2	many	-	TRBJ2-1	CASSGQRFNEQFF	TGTGCCAGCAGTGGCCAGCGCTTCAATGAGCAGTTCTTC
TRBV5-8	few	-	TRBJ1-4	CASSLSAGSEKLFF	TGTGCCAGCAGCTTGTCGGCAGGATCTGAAAAACTGTTTTTT
TRBV3-1	-	-	TRBJ2-1	CASSQKGTPQDEQFF	TGTGCCAGCAGCCAAAAAGGGACACCGCAGGATGAGCAGTTCTTC
TRBV6-5	many	-	TRBJ1-1	CASSYPGGTEAFF	TGTGCCAGCAGTTACCCTGGAGGGACTGAAGCTTTCTTT
TRBV7-9	many	-	TRBJ2-1	CASSTTTGEYNEQFF	TGTGCCAGCAGCACTACGACAGGAGAATACAATGAGCAGTTCTTC
TRBV3-1	-	-	TRBJ2-3	CASSQPGADTQYF	TGTGCCAGCAGCCAACCAGGGGCAGATACGCAGTATTTT
TRBV7-9	-	TRBD1	TRBJ1-4	CASSSPDREGEKLFF	TGTGCCAGCAGCTCCCCGGACAGGGAAGGGGAAAAACTGTTTTTT
TRBV7-6	-	-	TRBJ2-5	CASSSGPVETQYF	TGTGCCAGCAGCTCGGGGCCCGTGGAGACCCAGTACTTC
TRBV15	-	-	TRBJ2-3	CATSRDEGVWDTDTQYF	TGTGCCACCAGCAGGGACGAGGGGGTTTGGGACACAGATACGCAGTATTTT
TRBV24-1	few	-	TRBJ1-4	CATSDYDEKLFF	TGTGCCACCAGTGATTACGATGAAAAACTGTTTTTT
TRBV3-1	few	-	TRBJ1-5	CASSQAGNNQPQHF	TGTGCCAGCAGCCAAGCAGGGAACAATCAGCCCCAGCATTTT
TRBV9	-	TRBD1	TRBJ2-1	CASSVVGTGSYNEQFF	TGTGCCAGCAGCGTAGTTGGGACAGGCTCCTACAATGAGCAGTTCTTC
TRBV5-1	-	TRBD2	TRBJ2-5	CASEAGSGETQYF	TGCGCCAGCGAAGCGGGGAGCGGGGAGACCCAGTACTTC
TRBV9	few	-	TRBJ1-4	CASSPTDPTNEKLFF	TGTGCCAGCAGCCCAACAGACCCAACTAATGAAAAACTGTTTTTT
TRBV28	many	-	TRBJ2-2	CASSRTYAGELFF	TGTGCCAGCAGTAGGACCTACGCCGGGGAGCTGTTTTTT
TRBV20-1	few	-	TRBJ1-2	CSASGQHGYTF	TGCAGTGCTAGTGGGCAGCATGGCTACACCTTC
TRBV3-1	many	TRBD1	TRBJ1-1	CASSRTGGTEAFF	TGTGCCAGCAGTCGTACAGGGGGAACTGAAGCTTTCTTT
TRBV12-2	few	-	TRBJ1-1	CASRFSKGGDRRQTGNTEAFF	TGTGCAAGTCGCTTCTCGAAAGGTGGGGACAGACGACAAACGGGGAACACTGAAGCTTTCTTT
TRBV29-1	few	TRBD2	TRBJ2-3	CSVAGGGAIDTQYF	TGCAGCGTTGCAGGCGGGGGGGCAATAGATACGCAGTATTTT